The 23 T cell receptor beta chains in this list originate from one sample, sequenced in a study of blood T cell repertoires in COVID-19. Profiled with immunoSEQ multiplex PCR; TCRdb holds only in-frame clones, not every one. This table holds roughly 360,000 clones, roughly 80% found once. The sample consisted of peripheral blood. The receptors derive from a human donor with acute or convalescent COVID-19. The donor label of this sample is uncertain.

This clone was detected only a few times. The chain carries TRBV20-1 and TRBJ1-3; tentatively, D is TRBD1 (6 bases). Germline-derived CDR1 and CDR2 are DFQATT and SNEGSKA (reference sequence). Trimming stripped 3 bases from V and 4 bases from J, with 13 bases between. The CDR3 sequence is 14 residues long. CDR3 residues: CSASSGASGNTIYF. The DNA for the CDR3 is TGCAGTGCTAGTTCAGGGGCTTCCGGAAACACCATATATTTT.

The chain employs TRBV27 and TRBJ1-2; 7 nucleotides align to TRBD1. Unmatched junction bases numbered 7, after V lost 5 bases and J lost 4 bases. This CDR3 comprises 14 residues. Germline CDR1 and CDR2: MNHEY and SMNVEV (reference sequence). The CDR3 protein is CASSKGQQFYGYTF. In DNA form, the CDR3 reads TGTGCCAGCAGTAAGGGACAGCAGTTCTATGGCTACACCTTC.

Many counts were recorded for this clone. This chain uses TRBV5-1 with TRBJ2-2; a possible D gene is TRBD2 (6 bases). From germline, CDR1 is SGHRS and CDR2 YFSETQ. V was trimmed by 0 bases and J by 6 bases, leaving 15 bases between them. This CDR3 contains 16 residues. Here the CDR3 DNA reads TGCGCCAGCAGCTTGGGTCGGGCGGGAAGCGCCGGGGAGCTGTTTTTT. Translating it yields CASSLGRAGSAGELFF.

This chain connects TRBV14 to TRBJ1-4; 7 positions match TRBD1. In germline, CDR1 is SGHDN, CDR2 FVKESK. J gave up 5 bases and V 0 bases, and 6 bases lay outside the gene matches. The CDR3 is 16 residues long. Here the CDR3 reads CASSQDLGQWNEKLFF. The CDR3 nucleotides read TGTGCCAGCAGCCAAGATCTGGGACAGTGGAATGAAAAACTGTTTTTT.

V and J are TRBV2 and TRBJ1-2; D is undetermined. The CDR3 length is 16 residues. Germline lookup yields CDR1 SNHLY and CDR2 FYNNEI. V was clipped by 5 bases and J by 0 bases, with 16 bases between them. DNA for the CDR3: TGTGCCAGCAGTCCAACTCGGGGAGGAGCTAACTATGGCTACACCTTC. Encoded protein: CASSPTRGGANYGYTF.

A remark on this clone: Other DNA sequences of this sample code for an identical CDR3. The chain uses TRBV20-1 and TRBJ2-5; the D is unclear. Trimming cost V 3 bases and J 5 bases, with 7 bases left between them. CDR1 is DFQATT, CDR2 SNEGSKA, per germline (reference sequence). This CDR3 contains 11 residues. The CDR3 DNA is TGCAGTGCTAGTCCGAGGGAGACCCAGTACTTC. Protein product: CSASPRETQYF.

The chain employs TRBV5-1 and TRBJ1-1, with 8 nucleotides matching TRBD1. Germline values: CDR1 SGHRS, CDR2 YFSETQ. After removal of 1 base from V and 8 bases from J, the junction contained 4 bases not matched to a gene. The CDR3 loop spans 13 amino acids. The CDR3 region has the DNA TGCGCCAGCAGCTTGAGAGCAGGGGGCGAAGCTTTCTTT. Protein sequence: CASSLRAGGEAFF. Filled out from reference TRBV5-1 and TRBJ1-1, the complete variable domain reads KAGVTQTPRYLIKTRGQQVTLSCSPISGHRSVSWYQQTPGQGLQFLFEYFSETQRNKGNFPGRFSGRQFSNSRSEMNVSTLELGDSALYLCASSLRAGGEAFFGQGTRLTVV.

This chain joins TRBV7-9 and TRBJ1-2, with D tentatively TRBD1 (5 bases). Germline lookup yields CDR1 SEHNR and CDR2 FQNEAQ (reference sequence). This CDR3 spans 13 amino acids. V was shortened by 5 bases and J by 10 bases, with 17 bases between the two germline ends. The CDR3 is CASSTRGGPNYTF. Written as DNA, the CDR3 is TGTGCCAGCAGCACCCGGGGGGGACCTAACTACACCTTC.

This rearrangement joins TRBV29-1 to TRBJ2-7, with D possibly matching TRBD1 (5 bases). Germline-derived CDR1 and CDR2 are SQVTM and ANQGSEA. V was cut by 1 base and J by 3 bases, with 16 bases left in between. The CDR3 totals 15 residues. The CDR3 DNA sequence: TGCAGCGTTGAAGTTCCAGGGCGGAAAAACTACGAGCAGTACTTC. Its protein is CSVEVPGRKNYEQYF.

This chain connects TRBV3-1 (or the pseudogene TRBV3-2) to TRBJ2-6, with D unclear. Germline lookup yields CDR1 LGHDT and CDR2 YNNKEL (reference sequence). CDR3 length: 15 amino acids. V lost 6 bases, J lost 0 bases, and 9 bases lay in between. The CDR3 loop reads CASSYYSSGANVLTF. The CDR3 bases are TGTGCCAGCAGTTATTACAGCTCTGGGGCCAACGTCCTGACTTTC.

This chain uses TRBV6-1 with TRBJ1-2; D ambiguous. Germline assignment: CDR1 MNHNS and CDR2 SASEGT. CDR3 length: 13 amino acids. Trimming took off 2 bases at V and 2 bases at J, with 6 bases between the two ends. The CDR3 DNA reads as TGTGCCAGCAGTGAAATCATGAACTATGGCTACACCTTC. Its translation: CASSEIMNYGYTF.

The genes are TRBV18 and TRBJ1-1, with D unresolved. The CDR3 spans 11 residues. V lost 8 bases to trimming and J lost 3 bases, with 7 bases between them. The germline V gene has CDR1 KGHSH and CDR2 LQKENI. The CDR3 sequence: CASQDHTEAFF. The DNA for the CDR3 is TGTGCCAGCCAGGATCACACTGAAGCTTTCTTT.

The J gene is TRBJ1-1, the V gene TRBV7-9, with D unresolved. The V gene's germline CDR1 is SEHNR and CDR2 FQNEAQ (reference sequence). This CDR3 region has 15 residues. The germline V and J ends were trimmed by 1 base and 3 bases, with 12 bases remaining between them. The CDR3 spells CASSLVTEWDTEAFF. CDR3 DNA sequence: TGTGCCAGCAGCTTAGTGACGGAGTGGGACACTGAAGCTTTCTTT. The full variable domain, rest sourced from reference TRBV7-9 and TRBJ1-1, is DTGVSQNPRHKITKRGQNVTFRCDPISEHNRLYWYRQTLGQGPEFLTYFQNEAQLEKSRLLSDRFSAERPKGSFSTLEIQRTEQGDSAMYLCASSLVTEWDTEAFFGQGTRLTVV.

This chain joins TRBV7-9 and TRBJ2-3; tentative D call: TRBD2 (5 bases). The CDR3 loop spans 15 amino acids. With 1 base removed from V and 2 bases from J, the gap between germline ends came to 10 bases. The V gene's germline CDR1 is SEHNR and CDR2 FQNEAQ (reference sequence). CDR3 nucleotides: TGTGCCAGCAGCTTAGTACGGGATTTCACAGATACGCAGTATTTT. Its translation is CASSLVRDFTDTQYF. Based on the CDR3 plus reference TRBV7-9 and TRBJ2-3, the full variable domain is DTGVSQNPRHKITKRGQNVTFRCDPISEHNRLYWYRQTLGQGPEFLTYFQNEAQLEKSRLLSDRFSAERPKGSFSTLEIQRTEQGDSAMYLCASSLVRDFTDTQYFGPGTRLTVL.

The chain is built from TRBV30 and TRBJ2-7; TRBD1 might be the D (6 bases). V was clipped by 0 bases and J by 6 bases, with 15 bases between them. The CDR3 sequence is 14 residues long. Germline V lookup: CDR1 GTSNPN, CDR2 SVGIG (reference sequence). In nucleotides, the CDR3 is TGTGCCTGGAGTGTACCACAGGGCGTACGCGAGCAGTACTTC. Protein product: CAWSVPQGVREQYF.

The chain joins TRBV2 to TRBJ2-1, with TRBD2 matching over 7 bases. Germline loops: CDR1 SNHLY, CDR2 FYNNEI. J lost 5 bases, V lost 11 bases, and 9 bases had no gene match. CDR3 length equals 13 residues. In DNA, the CDR3 is TGTGCCGGCTCCCCAGCGGGAAACAATGAGCAGTTCTTC. Its translation: CAGSPAGNNEQFF.

This clone showed up just once. The gene calls are TRBV2 and TRBJ1-2; 8 nucleotides align to TRBD1. The CDR3 totals 14 residues. Looked up from germline, CDR1 is SNHLY and CDR2 is FYNNEI. V lost 5 bases and J lost 2; bases outside the gene matches: 4. The CDR3 nucleotides read TGTGCCAGCAGTCCTGGGACAGGCAACTATGGCTACACCTTC. It specifies CASSPGTGNYGYTF.

This sequence joins TRBV5-5 and TRBJ1-6, with 10 bases lining up with TRBD1. This CDR3 is built from 14 residues. V gave up 3 bases and J gave up 10 bases; unmatched junction bases: 4. The germline V gene encodes CDR1 SGHKS and CDR2 YYEKEE (reference sequence). The CDR3 bases are TGTGCCAGCAGCTCAGGGACAGGGGAATCACCCCTCCACTTT. This codes for CASSSGTGESPLHF. Filled out from reference TRBV5-5 and TRBJ1-6, the complete variable domain reads DAGVTQSPTHLIKTRGQQVTLRCSPISGHKSVSWYQQVLGQGPQFIFQYYEKEERGRGNFPDRFSARQFPNYSSELNVNALLLGDSALYLCASSSGTGESPLHFGNGTRLTVT.

This clone was counted between two and nine times. The chain combines TRBV25-1 with TRBJ2-5, with 10 bases fitting TRBD1. Germline loops: CDR1 MGHDK, CDR2 SYGVNS. The CDR3 has 15 residues. Trimming at V came to 5 bases and at J to 5 bases, leaving 8 bases not matched to a gene. CDR3 sequence: CASSIDRGLGETQYF. The CDR3 DNA reads TGTGCCAGCAGTATAGACAGGGGGCTTGGGGAGACCCAGTACTTC.

The V and J genes are TRBV6-5 and TRBJ1-5; D not certain. Trimming stripped 0 bases from V and 6 bases from J, with 12 bases between. Germline lookup yields CDR1 MNHEY and CDR2 SVGAGI. The CDR3 runs 15 residues. As DNA, the CDR3 is TGTGCCAGCAGTTACTCAAGGGAGGTGGTTCAGCCCCAGCATTTT. It is translated as CASSYSREVVQPQHF.

The J gene is TRBJ1-5, the V gene TRBV4-2; 9 bases align to TRBD1. The CDR3 sequence is 17 residues long. The trim removed 5 bases at V and 1 base at J, leaving 9 bases unmatched. Germline V CDR1 and CDR2: LGHNA, YNFKEQ. CDR3 bases: TGTGCCAGCAGCGTAAACAGGGGGCCGGGGAGCAATCAGCCCCAGCATTTT. Its protein is CASSVNRGPGSNQPQHF.

This clone was counted only a few times. The CDR3 bases are TGCAGCGTCCTAGGGGCAGGGGCAAAACTGTTTTTT. It encodes CSVLGAGAKLFF. The chain employs TRBV29-1 and TRBJ1-4, with D tentatively TRBD1 (6 bases). V lost 6 bases and J lost 10, with 15 bases in between. Per the germline V gene, CDR1 is SQVTM and CDR2 is ANQGSEA. The CDR3 covers 12 residues. The whole variable domain, filled in from reference TRBV29-1 and TRBJ1-4, reads SAVISQKPSRDICQRGTSLTIQCQVDSQVTMMFWYRQQPGQSLTLIATANQGSEATYESGFVIDKFPISRPNLTFSTLTVSNMSPEDSSIYLCSVLGAGAKLFFGSGTQLSVL.

The CDR3 DNA reads as TGTGCCAGCAGCCAGATGGGACAGCTAAATTCACCCCTCCACTTT. Amino acid sequence: CASSQMGQLNSPLHF. V usage is TRBV7-2 and J usage is TRBJ1-6, with 7 bases aligning to TRBD1. The CDR3 is made up of 15 amino acids. V lost 5 bases, J lost 7 bases, and 8 bases stayed unmatched. CDR1 and CDR2 (germline): SGHTA, FQGNSA.